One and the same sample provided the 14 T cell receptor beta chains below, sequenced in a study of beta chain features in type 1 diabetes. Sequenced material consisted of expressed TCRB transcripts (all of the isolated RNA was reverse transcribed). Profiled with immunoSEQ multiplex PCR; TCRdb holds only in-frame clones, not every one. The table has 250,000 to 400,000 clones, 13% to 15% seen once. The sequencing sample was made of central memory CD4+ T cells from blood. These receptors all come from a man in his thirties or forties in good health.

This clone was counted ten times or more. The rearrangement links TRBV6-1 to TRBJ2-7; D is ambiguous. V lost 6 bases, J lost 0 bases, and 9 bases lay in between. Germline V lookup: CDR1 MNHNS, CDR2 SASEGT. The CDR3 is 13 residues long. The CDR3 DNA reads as TGTGCCAGCAGCCTGGAGAGCTCCTACGAGCAGTACGTC. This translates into CASSLESSYEQYV.

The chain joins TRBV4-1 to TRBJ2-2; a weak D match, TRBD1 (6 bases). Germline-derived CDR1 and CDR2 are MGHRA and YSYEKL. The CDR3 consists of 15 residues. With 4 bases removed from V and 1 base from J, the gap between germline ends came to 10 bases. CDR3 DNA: TGCGCCAGCAGCCTGGACAGAAAGAACACCGGGGAGCTGTTTTTT. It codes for CASSLDRKNTGELFF.

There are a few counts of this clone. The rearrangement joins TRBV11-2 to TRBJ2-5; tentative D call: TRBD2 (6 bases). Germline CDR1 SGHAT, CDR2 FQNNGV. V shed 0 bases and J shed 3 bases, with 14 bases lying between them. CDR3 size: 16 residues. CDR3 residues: CASSLDGGEREETQYF. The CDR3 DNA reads TGTGCCAGCAGCTTAGACGGCGGGGAAAGGGAAGAGACCCAGTACTTC. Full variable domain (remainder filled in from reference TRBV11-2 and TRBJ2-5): EAGVAQSPRYKIIEKRQSVAFWCNPISGHATLYWYQQILGQGPKLLIQFQNNGVVDDSQLPKDRFSAERLKGVDSTLKIQPAKLEDSAVYLCASSLDGGEREETQYFGPGTRLLVL.

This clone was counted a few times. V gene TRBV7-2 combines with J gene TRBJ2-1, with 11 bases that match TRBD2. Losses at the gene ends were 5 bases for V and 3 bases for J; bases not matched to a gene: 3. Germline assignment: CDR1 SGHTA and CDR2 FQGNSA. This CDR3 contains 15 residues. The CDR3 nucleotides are TGTGCCAGCAGCGAAACTAGCGGGGGCTACAATGAGCAGTTCTTC. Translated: CASSETSGGYNEQFF.

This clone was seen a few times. CDR3 sequence reads: CSARSTSAGELFF. CDR3 coding DNA: TGCAGCGCCCGATCGACTAGCGCCGGGGAGCTGTTTTTT. V is TRBV29-1 and J is TRBJ2-2; 8 nucleotides match TRBD2. The V gene's germline CDR1 is SQVTM and CDR2 ANQGSEA. This CDR3 contains 13 residues. With V trimmed by 7 bases and J by 6 bases, 7 bases remained unmatched.

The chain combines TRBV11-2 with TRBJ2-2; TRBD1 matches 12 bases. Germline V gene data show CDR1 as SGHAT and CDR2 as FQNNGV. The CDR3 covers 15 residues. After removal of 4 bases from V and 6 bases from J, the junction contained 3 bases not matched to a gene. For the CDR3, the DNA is TGTGCCAGCAGCTCGGGACAGGGGGCGTCCGGGGAGCTGTTTTTT. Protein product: CASSSGQGASGELFF. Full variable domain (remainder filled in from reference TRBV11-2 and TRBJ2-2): EAGVAQSPRYKIIEKRQSVAFWCNPISGHATLYWYQQILGQGPKLLIQFQNNGVVDDSQLPKDRFSAERLKGVDSTLKIQPAKLEDSAVYLCASSSGQGASGELFFGEGSRLTVL.

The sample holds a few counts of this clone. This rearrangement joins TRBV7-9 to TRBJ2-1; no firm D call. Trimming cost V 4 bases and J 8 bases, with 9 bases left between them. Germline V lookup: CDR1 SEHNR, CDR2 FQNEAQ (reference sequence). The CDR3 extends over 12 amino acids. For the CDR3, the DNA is TGTGCCAGCAGCTCCAGTGGTCATGAGCAGTTCTTC. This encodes CASSSSGHEQFF.

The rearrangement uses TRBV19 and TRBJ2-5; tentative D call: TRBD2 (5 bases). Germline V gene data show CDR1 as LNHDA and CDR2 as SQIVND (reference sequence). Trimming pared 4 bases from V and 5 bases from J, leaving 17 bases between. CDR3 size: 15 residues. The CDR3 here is CASSTSPGIGETQYF. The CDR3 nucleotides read TGTGCCAGTAGTACCTCCCCCGGGATTGGGGAGACCCAGTACTTC.

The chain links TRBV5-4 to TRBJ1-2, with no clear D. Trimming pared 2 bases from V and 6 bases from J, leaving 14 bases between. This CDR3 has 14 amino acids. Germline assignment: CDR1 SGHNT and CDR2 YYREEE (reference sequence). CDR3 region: CASSLGPSINGYTF. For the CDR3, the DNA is TGTGCCAGCAGCTTAGGCCCATCCATAAATGGCTACACCTTC.

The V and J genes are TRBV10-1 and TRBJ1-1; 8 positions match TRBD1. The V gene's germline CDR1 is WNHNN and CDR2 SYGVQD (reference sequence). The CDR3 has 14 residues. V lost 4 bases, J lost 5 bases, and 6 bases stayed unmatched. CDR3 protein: CASSVNRGGTEAFF. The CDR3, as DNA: TGCGCCAGCAGTGTGAACAGGGGGGGTACTGAAGCTTTCTTT.

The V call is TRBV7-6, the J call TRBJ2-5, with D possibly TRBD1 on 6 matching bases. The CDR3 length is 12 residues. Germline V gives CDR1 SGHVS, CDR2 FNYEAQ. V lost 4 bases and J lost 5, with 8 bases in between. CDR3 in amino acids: CASSSRGETQYF. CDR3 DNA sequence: TGTGCCAGCAGCTCTAGGGGGGAGACCCAGTACTTC.

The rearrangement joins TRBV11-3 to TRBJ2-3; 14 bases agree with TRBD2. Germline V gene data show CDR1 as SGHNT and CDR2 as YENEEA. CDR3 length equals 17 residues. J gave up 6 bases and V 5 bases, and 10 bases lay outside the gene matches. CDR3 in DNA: TGTGCCAGCAGCCCGGGGACTAGCGGGGGCCCAACTGATACGCAGTATTTT. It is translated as CASSPGTSGGPTDTQYF.

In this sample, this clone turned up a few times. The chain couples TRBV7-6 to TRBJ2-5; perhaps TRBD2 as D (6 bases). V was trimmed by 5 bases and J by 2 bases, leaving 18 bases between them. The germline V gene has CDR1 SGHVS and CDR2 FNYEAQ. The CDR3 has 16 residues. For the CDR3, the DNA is TGTGCCAGCAGCCTCGGGGCGGCGGGGTTACAAGAGACCCAGTACTTC. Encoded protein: CASSLGAAGLQETQYF.

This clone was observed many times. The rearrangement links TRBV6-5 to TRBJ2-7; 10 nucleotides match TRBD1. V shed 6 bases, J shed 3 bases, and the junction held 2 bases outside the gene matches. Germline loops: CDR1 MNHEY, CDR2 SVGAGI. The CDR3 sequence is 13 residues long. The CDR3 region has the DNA TGTGCCAGCAGGGGACAGGGGAACTACGAGCAGTACTTC. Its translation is CASRGQGNYEQYF.